This TCR beta chain is from a study of blood T cell repertoires in COVID-19. Losses at the gene ends were 4 bases for V and 0 bases for J; bases not matched to a gene: 14. The length of the CDR3 is 18 residues. CDR1 is SGHRS and CDR2 is YFSETQ in the germline V gene. Profiling relied on immunoSEQ multiplex PCR, and the TCRdb table lists in-frame clones only, not all of them. The data show hundreds of thousands of clones, over 80% seen once. Material: peripheral blood. The chain combines TRBV5-1 with TRBJ2-7; 9 nucleotides agree with TRBD1. This receptor was taken from a woman aged 45-65 years with COVID-19, enrolled during active disease. Here the CDR3 reads CASSPLAAGTGSSYEQYF. DNA of the CDR3: TGCGCCAGCAGCCCACTAGCAGCCGGGACAGGGAGCTCCTACGAGCAGTACTTC.